This T cell receptor (beta chain) was documented in a study of beta chain features in type 1 diabetes. The study's findings and limits: Lower insertion and higher deletion counts appeared at VDJ junctions in type 1 diabetes patients. Shorter templates may be favored by PCR, equally so in patients and controls. Significant though moderate, a shortening of TCRB CDR3s appeared in all four CD4+ subsets of Type 1 diabetes patients.

The investigators reverse transcribed all of the isolated RNA, so they sequenced expressed TCRB transcripts. Sequencing used immunoSEQ multiplex PCR; TCRdb keeps in-frame clones, though not all of them. The table includes approximately 15,000 clones, less than 85% detected once. The CDR3 has 15 residues. Trimming stripped 2 bases from V and 4 bases from J, with 9 bases between. Germline V gene sequence: CDR1 SNHLY, CDR2 FYNNEI. There are a few counts of this clone. The antigen is undetermined. It was one heparinised blood draw, averaging about 116 mL, that each donor gave. This rearrangement joins TRBV2 to TRBJ2-6; tentatively, D is TRBD2 (6 bases). The sequenced sample was stem cell memory CD4+ T cells from blood. The TCR originated in a woman between 18 and 30 years old with type 1 diabetes. The CDR3 nucleotides are TGTGCCAGCAGTGAACAACTAGCAGGGGCCAACGTCCTGACTTTC. Translating it yields CASSEQLAGANVLTF.